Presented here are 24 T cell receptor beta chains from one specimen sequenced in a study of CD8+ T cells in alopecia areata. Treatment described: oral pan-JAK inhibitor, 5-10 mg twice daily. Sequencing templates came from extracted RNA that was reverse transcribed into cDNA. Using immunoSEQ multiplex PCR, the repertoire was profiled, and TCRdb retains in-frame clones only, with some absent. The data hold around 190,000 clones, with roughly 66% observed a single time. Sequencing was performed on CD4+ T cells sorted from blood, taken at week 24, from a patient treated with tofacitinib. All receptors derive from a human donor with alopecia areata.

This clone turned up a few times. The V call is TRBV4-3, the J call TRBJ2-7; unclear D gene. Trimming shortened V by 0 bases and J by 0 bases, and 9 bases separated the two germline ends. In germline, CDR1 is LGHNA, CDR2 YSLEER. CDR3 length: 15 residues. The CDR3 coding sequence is TGCGCCAGCAGCCAAGATGATAGGACCTCCTACGAGCAGTACTTC. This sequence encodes CASSQDDRTSYEQYF.

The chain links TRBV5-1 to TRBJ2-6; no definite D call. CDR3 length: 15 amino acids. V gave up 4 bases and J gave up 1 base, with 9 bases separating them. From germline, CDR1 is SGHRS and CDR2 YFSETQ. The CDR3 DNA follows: TGCGCCAGCAGCCCCGAGCCGTCTGGGGCCAACGTCCTGACTTTC. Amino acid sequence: CASSPEPSGANVLTF.

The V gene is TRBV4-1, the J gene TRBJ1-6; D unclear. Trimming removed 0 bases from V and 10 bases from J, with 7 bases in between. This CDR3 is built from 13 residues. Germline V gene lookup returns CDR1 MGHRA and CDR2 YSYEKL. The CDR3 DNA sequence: TGCGCCAGCAGCCAAGATCGCGGCTCACCCCTCCACTTT. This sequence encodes CASSQDRGSPLHF.

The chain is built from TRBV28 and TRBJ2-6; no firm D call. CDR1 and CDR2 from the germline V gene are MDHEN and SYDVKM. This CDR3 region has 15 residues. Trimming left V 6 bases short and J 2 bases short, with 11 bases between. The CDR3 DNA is TGTGCCAGCAGCCCCGGGTCGGCTGGGGCCAACGTCCTGACTTTC. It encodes CASSPGSAGANVLTF.

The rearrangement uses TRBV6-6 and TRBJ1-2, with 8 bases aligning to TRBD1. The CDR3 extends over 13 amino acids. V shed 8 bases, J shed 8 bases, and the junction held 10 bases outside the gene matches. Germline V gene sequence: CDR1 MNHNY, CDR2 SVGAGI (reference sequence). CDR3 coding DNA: TGTGCCAGCGGAGGACAGGGAACGGGGGGCTACACCTTC. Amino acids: CASGGQGTGGYTF.

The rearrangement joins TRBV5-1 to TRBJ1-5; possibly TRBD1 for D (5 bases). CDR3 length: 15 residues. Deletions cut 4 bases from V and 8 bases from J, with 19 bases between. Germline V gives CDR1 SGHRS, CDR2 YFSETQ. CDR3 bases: TGCGCCAGCAGCCAAACCGGGACGGCTCTAGAGCCCCAGCATTTT. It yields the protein CASSQTGTALEPQHF.

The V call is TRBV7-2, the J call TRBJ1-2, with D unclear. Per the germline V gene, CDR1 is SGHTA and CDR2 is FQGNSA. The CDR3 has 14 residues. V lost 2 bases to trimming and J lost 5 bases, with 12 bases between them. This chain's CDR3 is CASSLIRTEYGYTF. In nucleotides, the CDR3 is TGTGCCAGCAGCTTAATTCGGACTGAATATGGCTACACCTTC. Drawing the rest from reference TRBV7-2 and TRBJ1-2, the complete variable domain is GAGVSQSPSNKVTEKGKDVELRCDPISGHTALYWYRQSLGQGLEFLIYFQGNSAPDKSGLPSDRFSAERTGGSVSTLTIQRTQQEDSAVYLCASSLIRTEYGYTFGSGTRLTVV.

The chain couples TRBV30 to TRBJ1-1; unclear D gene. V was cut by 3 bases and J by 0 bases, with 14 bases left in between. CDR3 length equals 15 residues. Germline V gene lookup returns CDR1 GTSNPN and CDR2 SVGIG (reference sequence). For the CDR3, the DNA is TGTGCCTGGAGCGTAAAACGGTCAATGAACACTGAAGCTTTCTTT. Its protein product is CAWSVKRSMNTEAFF.

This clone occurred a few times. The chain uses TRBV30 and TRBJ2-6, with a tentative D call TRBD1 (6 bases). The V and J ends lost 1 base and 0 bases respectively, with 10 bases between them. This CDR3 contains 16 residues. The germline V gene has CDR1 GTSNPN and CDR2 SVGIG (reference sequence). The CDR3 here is CAWSGGPRSGANVLTF. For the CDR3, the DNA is TGTGCCTGGAGTGGGGGGCCCCGCTCTGGGGCCAACGTCCTGACTTTC.

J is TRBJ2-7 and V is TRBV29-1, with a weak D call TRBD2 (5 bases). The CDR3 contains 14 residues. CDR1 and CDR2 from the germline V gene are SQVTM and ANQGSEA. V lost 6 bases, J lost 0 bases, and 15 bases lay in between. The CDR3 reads CSVETDLHSYEQYF. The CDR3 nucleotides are TGCAGCGTCGAAACGGACTTGCACTCCTACGAGCAGTACTTC.

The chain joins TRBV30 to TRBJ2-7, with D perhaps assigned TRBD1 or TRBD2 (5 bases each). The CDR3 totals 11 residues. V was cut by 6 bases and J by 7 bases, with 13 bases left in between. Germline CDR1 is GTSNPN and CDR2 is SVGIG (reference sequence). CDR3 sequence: CACLRQREQYF. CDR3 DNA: TGTGCCTGCCTTAGACAGCGGGAGCAGTACTTC.

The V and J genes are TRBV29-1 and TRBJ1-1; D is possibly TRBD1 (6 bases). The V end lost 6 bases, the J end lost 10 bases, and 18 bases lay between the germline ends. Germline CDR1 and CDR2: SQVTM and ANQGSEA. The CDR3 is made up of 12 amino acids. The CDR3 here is CSVGSWDTRAFF. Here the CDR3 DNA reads TGCAGCGTGGGGAGTTGGGACACGCGAGCTTTCTTT.

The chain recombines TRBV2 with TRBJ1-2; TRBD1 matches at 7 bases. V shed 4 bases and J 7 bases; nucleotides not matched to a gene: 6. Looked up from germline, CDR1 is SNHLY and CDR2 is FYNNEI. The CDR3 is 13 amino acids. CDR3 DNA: TGTGCCAGCAGTGTAGACAGGGAGGCTGGCTACACCTTC. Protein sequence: CASSVDREAGYTF.

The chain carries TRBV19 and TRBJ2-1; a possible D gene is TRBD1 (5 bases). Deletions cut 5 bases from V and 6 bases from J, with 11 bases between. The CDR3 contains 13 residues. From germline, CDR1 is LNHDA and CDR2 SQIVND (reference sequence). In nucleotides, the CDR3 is TGTGCCAGTAGTGGGGCAGGGCTCAATGAGCAGTTCTTC. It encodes CASSGAGLNEQFF.

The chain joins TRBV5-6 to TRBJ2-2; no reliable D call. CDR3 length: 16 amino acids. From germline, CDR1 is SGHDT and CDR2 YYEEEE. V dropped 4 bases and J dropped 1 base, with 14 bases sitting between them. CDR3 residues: CASSPDLGRNTGELFF. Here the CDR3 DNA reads TGTGCCAGCAGCCCCGACTTGGGAAGGAACACCGGGGAGCTGTTTTTT.

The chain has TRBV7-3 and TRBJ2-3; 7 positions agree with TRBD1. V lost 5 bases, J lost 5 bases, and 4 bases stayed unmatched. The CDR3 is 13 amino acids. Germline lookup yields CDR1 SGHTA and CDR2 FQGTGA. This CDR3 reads CASSPDRLDTQYF. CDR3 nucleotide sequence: TGTGCCAGCAGCCCGGACAGGTTAGATACGCAGTATTTT.

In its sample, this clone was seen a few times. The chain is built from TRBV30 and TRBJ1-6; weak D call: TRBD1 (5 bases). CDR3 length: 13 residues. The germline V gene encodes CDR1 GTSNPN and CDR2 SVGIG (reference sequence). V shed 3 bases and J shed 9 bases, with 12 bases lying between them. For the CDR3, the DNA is TGTGCCTGGAGATCATCCGGGGGTTCACCCCTCCACTTT. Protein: CAWRSSGGSPLHF.

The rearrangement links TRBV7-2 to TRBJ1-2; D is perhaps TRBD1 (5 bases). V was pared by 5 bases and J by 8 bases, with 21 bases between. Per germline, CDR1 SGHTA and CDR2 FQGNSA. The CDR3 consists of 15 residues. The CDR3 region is CASSPRQGGLEGYTF. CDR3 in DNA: TGTGCCAGCAGCCCCCGCCAGGGAGGGCTCGAAGGCTACACCTTC.

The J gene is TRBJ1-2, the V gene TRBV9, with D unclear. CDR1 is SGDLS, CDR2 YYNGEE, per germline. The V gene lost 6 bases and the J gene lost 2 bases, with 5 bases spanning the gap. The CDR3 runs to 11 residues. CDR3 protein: CASNGNYGYTF. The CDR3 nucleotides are TGTGCCAGCAACGGGAACTATGGCTACACCTTC.

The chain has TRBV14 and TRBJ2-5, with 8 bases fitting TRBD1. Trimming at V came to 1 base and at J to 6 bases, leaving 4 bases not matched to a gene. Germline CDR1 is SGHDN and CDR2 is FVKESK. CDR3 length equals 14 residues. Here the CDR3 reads CASSQAGGLQTQYF. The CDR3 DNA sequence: TGTGCCAGCAGCCAAGCAGGGGGCCTACAGACCCAGTACTTC.

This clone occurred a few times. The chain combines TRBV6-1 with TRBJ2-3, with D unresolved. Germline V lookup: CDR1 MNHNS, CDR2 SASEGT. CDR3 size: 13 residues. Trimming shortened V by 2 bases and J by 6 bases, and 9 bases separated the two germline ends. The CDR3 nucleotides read TGTGCCAGCAGTGAAAATATGTGGGATACGCAGTATTTT. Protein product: CASSENMWDTQYF.

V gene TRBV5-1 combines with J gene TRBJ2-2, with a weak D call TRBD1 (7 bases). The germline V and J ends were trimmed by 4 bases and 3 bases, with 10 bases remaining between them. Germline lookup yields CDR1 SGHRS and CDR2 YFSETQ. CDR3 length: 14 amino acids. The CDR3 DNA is TGCGCCAGCAGCCGCGGGACAGACACCGGGGAGCTGTTTTTT. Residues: CASSRGTDTGELFF.

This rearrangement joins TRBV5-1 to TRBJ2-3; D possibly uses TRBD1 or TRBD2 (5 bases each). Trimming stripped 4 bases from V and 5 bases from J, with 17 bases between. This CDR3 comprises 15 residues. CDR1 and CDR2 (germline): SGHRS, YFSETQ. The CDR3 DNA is TGCGCCAGCAGCCTGAGGGGCACAGACAGAGATACGCAGTATTTT. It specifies CASSLRGTDRDTQYF.

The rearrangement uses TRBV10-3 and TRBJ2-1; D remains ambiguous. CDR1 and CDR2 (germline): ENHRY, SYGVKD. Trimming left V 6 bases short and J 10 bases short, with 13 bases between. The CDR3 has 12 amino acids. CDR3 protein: CAISPQDGEQFF. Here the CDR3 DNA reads TGTGCCATCAGCCCCCAAGACGGCGAGCAGTTCTTC.